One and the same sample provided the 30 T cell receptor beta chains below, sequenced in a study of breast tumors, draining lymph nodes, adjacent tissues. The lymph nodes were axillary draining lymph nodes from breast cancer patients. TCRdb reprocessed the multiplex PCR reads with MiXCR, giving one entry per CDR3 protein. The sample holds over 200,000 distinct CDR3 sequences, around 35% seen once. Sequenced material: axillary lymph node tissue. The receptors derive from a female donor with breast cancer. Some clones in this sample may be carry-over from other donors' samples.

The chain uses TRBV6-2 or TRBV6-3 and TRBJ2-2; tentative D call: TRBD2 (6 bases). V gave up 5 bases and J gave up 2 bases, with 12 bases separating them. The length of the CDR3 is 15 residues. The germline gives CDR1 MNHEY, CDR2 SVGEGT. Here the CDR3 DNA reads TGTGCCAGCAGTCCCCGGGACTTTAACACCGGGGAGCTGTTTTTT. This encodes CASSPRDFNTGELFF.

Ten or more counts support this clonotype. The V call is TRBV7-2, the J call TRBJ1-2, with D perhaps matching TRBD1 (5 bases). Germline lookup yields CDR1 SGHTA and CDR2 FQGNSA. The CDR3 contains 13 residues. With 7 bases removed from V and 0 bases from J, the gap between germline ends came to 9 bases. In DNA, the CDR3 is TGTGCCAGCAAAGACAGAGCTAACTATGGCTACACCTTC. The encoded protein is CASKDRANYGYTF.

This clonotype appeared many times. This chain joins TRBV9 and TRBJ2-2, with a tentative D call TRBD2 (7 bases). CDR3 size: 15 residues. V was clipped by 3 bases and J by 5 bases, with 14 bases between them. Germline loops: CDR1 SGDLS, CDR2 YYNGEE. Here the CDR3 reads CASSGQGRGTGELFF. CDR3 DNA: TGTGCCAGCAGCGGCCAGGGGAGGGGAACCGGGGAGCTGTTTTTT.

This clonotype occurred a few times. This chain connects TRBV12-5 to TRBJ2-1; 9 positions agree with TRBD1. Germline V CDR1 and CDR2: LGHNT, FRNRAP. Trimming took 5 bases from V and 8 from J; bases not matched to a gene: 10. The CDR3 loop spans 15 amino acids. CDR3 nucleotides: TGTGCTAGTGGTCTGGGGGACAGGGAGTTCCATGAGCAGTTCTTC. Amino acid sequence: CASGLGDREFHEQFF.

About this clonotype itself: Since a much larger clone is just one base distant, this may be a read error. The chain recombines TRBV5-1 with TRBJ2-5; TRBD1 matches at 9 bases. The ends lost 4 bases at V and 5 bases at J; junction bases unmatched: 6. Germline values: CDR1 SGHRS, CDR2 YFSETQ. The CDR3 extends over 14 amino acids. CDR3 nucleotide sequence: TGCGCCAGCAGCGTAGGGACAGGGAGGGAGACCCAGTACTTC. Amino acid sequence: CASSVGTGRETQYF.

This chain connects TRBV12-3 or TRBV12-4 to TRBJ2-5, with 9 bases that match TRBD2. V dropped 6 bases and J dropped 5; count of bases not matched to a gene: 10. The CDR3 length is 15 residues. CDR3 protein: CASRGSGLARETQYF. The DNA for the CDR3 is TGTGCCAGCAGAGGGTCGGGACTAGCTAGGGAGACCCAGTACTTC.

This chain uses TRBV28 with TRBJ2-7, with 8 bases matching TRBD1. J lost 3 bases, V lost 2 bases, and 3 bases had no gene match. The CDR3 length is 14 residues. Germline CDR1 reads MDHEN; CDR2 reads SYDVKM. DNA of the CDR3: TGTGCCAGCAGTTTAACCGGGACAGGCTACGAGCAGTACTTC. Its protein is CASSLTGTGYEQYF.

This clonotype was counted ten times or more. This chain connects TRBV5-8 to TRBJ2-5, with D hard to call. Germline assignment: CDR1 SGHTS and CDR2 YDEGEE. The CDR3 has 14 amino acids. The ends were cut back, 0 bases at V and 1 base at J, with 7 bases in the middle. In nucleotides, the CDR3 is TGTGCCAGCAGCTTGGTTGCTAGCCAAGAGACCCAGTACTTC. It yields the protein CASSLVASQETQYF.

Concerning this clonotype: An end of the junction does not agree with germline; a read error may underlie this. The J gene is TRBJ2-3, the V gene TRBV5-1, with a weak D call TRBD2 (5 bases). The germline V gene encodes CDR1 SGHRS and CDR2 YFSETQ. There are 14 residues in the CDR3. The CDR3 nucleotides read TGCGCCAGCAGCTTGGCGGGAAGCAGAGATACGCAGTATTTT. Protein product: CASSLAGSRDTQYF.

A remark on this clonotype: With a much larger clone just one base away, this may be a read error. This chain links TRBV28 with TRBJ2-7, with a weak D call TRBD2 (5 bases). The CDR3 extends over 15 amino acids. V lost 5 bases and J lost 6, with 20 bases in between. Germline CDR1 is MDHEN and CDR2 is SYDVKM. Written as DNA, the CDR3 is TGTGCCAGCAGTCCGGTTGATAGCGAGACGGGCGAGCAGTACTTC. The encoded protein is CASSPVDSETGEQYF.

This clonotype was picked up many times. The CDR3, as DNA: TGTGCCAGCAGTACGGGACCCAACACCGGGGAGCTGTTTTTT. This translates into CASSTGPNTGELFF. This rearrangement joins TRBV7-9 to TRBJ2-2; D tentatively reads TRBD1 or TRBD2 (5 bases each). The germline V and J ends were trimmed by 6 bases and 2 bases, with 10 bases remaining between them. The germline gives CDR1 SEHNR, CDR2 FQNEAQ (reference sequence). CDR3 length: 14 residues. The full variable domain, in which reference TRBV7-9 and TRBJ2-2 provide the parts outside the CDR3, is DTGVSQNPRHKITKRGQNVTFRCDPISEHNRLYWYRQTLGQGPEFLTYFQNEAQLEKSRLLSDRFSAERPKGSFSTLEIQRTEQGDSAMYLCASSTGPNTGELFFGEGSRLTVL.

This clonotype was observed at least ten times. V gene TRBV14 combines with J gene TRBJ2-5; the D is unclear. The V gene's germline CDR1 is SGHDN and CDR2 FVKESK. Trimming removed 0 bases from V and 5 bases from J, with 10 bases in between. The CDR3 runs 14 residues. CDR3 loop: CASSQEDFVETQYF. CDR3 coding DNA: TGTGCCAGCAGCCAAGAAGACTTTGTGGAGACCCAGTACTTC.

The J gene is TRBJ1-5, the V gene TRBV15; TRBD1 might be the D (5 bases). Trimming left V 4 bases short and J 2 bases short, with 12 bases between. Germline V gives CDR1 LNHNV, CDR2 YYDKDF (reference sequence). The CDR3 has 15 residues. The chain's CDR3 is CATSKRQQGNQPQHF. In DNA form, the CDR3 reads TGTGCCACCAGCAAGAGACAGCAGGGCAATCAGCCCCAGCATTTT.

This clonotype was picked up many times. For the CDR3, the DNA is TGTGCCGGGGTGGGTAGCGGGAGAAACACCGGGGAGCTGTTTTTT. Its protein is CAGVGSGRNTGELFF. The chain uses TRBV7-9 and TRBJ2-2; 9 bases fit TRBD2. V dropped 11 bases and J dropped 2; count of bases not matched to a gene: 9. The CDR3 loop spans 15 amino acids. Germline-derived CDR1 and CDR2 are SEHNR and FQNEAQ (reference sequence).

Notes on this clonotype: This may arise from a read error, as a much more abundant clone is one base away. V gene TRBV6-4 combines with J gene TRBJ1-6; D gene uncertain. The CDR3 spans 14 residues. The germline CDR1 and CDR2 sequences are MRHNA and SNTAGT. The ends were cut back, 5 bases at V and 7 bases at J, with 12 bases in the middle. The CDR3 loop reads CASSQGYGNSPLHF. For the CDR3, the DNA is TGTGCCAGCAGTCAAGGGTACGGGAATTCACCCCTCCACTTT.

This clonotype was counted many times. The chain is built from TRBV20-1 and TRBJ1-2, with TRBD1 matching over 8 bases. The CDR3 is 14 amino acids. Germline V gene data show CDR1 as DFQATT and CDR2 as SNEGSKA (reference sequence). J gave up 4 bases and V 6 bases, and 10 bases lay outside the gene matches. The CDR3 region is CSATDRVGGYGYTF. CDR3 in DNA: TGCAGTGCAACGGACAGGGTAGGAGGCTATGGCTACACCTTC.

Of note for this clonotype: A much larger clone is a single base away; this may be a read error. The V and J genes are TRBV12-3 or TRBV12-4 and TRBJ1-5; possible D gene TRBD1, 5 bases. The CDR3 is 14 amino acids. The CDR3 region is CASWGGDSNQPPHF. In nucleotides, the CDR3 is TGTGCCAGCTGGGGAGGGGATAGCAATCAGCCCCCGCATTTT.

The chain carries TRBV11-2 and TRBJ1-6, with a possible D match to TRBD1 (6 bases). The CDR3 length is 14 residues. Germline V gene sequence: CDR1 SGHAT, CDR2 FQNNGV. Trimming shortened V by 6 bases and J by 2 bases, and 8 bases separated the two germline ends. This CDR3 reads CASRQGTYNSPLHF. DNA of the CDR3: TGTGCCAGCAGACAGGGAACCTATAATTCACCCCTCCACTTT.

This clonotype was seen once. This chain's CDR3 is CASSLVADLATKNIQYF. DNA for the CDR3: TGCGCCAGCAGCTTGGTAGCTGATCTAGCCACAAAAAACATTCAGTACTTC. This chain joins TRBV5-1 and TRBJ2-4, with D perhaps matching TRBD2 (5 bases). CDR3 length: 17 amino acids. The V gene lost 0 bases and the J gene lost 4 bases, with 17 bases spanning the gap. Germline CDR1 reads SGHRS; CDR2 reads YFSETQ.

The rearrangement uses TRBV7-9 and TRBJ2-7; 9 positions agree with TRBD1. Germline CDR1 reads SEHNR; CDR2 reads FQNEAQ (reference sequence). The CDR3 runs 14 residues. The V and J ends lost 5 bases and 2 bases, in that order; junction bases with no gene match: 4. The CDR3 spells CASSPTGGAYEQYV. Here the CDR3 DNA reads TGTGCCAGCAGCCCCACAGGGGGCGCCTACGAGCAGTACGTC.

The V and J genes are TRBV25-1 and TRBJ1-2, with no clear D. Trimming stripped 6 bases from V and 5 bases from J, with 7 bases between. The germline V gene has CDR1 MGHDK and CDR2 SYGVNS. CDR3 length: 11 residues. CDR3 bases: TGTGCCAGCAGAGATGGGTATGGCTACACCTTC. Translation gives CASRDGYGYTF.

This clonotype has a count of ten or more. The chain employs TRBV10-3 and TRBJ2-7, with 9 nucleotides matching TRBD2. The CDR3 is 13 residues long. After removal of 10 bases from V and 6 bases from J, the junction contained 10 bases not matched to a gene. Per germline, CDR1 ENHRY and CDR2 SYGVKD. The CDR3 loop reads CATRASGMPEQYF. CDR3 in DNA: TGTGCCACCCGGGCTAGCGGGATGCCCGAGCAGTACTTC.

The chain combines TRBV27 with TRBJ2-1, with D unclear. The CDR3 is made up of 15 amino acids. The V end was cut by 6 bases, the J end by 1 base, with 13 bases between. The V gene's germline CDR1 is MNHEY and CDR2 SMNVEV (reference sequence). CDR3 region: CASSHILKSYNEQFF. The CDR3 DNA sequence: TGTGCCAGCAGCCACATTCTTAAATCCTACAATGAGCAGTTCTTC.

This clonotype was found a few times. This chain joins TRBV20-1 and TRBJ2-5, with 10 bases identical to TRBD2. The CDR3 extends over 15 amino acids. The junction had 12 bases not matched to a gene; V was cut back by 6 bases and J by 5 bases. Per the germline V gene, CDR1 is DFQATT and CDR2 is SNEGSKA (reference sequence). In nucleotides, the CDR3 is TGCAGTGCCCGCGTAGAAGCGGGGGGGCCCGAGACCCAGTACTTC. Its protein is CSARVEAGGPETQYF.

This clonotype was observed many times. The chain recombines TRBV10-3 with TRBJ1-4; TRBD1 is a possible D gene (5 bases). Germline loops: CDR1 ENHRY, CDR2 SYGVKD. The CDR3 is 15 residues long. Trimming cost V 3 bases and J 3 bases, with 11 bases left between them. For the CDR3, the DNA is TGTGCCATCAGTGAATCTCGACAGCCTAATGAAAAACTGTTTTTT. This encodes CAISESRQPNEKLFF.

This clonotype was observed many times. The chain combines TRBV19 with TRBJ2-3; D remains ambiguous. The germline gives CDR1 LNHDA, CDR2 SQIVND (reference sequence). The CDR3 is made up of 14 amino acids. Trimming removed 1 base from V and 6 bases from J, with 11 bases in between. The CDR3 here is CASSIVGIRDTQYF. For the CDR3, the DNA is TGTGCCAGTAGTATAGTAGGGATTCGGGATACGCAGTATTTT.

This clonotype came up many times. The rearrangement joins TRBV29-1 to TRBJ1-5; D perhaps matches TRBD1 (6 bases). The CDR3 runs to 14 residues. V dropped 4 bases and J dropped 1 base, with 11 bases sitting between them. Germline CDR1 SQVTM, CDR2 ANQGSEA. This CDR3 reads CSVVTGRSNQPQHF. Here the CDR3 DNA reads TGCAGCGTTGTTACAGGGAGGAGCAATCAGCCCCAGCATTTT. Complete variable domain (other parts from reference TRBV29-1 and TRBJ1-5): SAVISQKPSRDICQRGTSLTIQCQVDSQVTMMFWYRQQPGQSLTLIATANQGSEATYESGFVIDKFPISRPNLTFSTLTVSNMSPEDSSIYLCSVVTGRSNQPQHFGDGTRLSIL.

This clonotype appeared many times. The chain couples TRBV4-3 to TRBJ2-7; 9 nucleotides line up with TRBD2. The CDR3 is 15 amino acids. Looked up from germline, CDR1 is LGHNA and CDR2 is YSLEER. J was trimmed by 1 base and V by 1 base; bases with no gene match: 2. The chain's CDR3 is CASSQALAGSYEQYF. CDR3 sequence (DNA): TGCGCCAGCAGCCAAGCCCTAGCGGGATCCTACGAGCAGTACTTC.

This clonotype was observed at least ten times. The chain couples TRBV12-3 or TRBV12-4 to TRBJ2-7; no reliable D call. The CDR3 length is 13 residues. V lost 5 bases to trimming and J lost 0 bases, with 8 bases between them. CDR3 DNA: TGTGCCAGCAGTCCTAACCCCTCCTACGAGCAGTACTTC. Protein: CASSPNPSYEQYF.

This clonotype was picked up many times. The CDR3 region is CSARDPTGPYEQYF. Here the CDR3 DNA reads TGCAGTGCTAGAGATCCTACAGGACCCTACGAGCAGTACTTC. The chain recombines TRBV20-1 with TRBJ2-7, with D perhaps matching TRBD1 (5 bases). The CDR3 length is 14 residues. In germline, CDR1 is DFQATT, CDR2 SNEGSKA (reference sequence). V lost 0 bases and J 2 bases, leaving 11 bases between the germline ends.